These T cell receptor beta chains were read from a single sample in a study of CD4 T cells in relation to SARS-CoV-2 and coronaviruses. Method: immunoSEQ multiplex PCR; TCRdb's copy keeps in-frame clones and lacks some. The sample lists 35,000 to 40,000 clones, 82% occurring once. Their antigen targets remain unknown. Sequencing was carried out using naive CD4+ T cells from PBMCs, cultured in vitro. These receptors all stem from an adult with COVID-19. Both conserved end residues are trimmed from each CDR3. Fields, in order: V gene, CDR3 protein.

V gene: TRBV5-4; CDR3 protein: ASTVGQGYEQY
V gene: TRBV19; CDR3 protein: ASSLLGDSQPQH
V gene: TRBV6-5; CDR3 protein: ASSSPGTSMETQY
V gene: TRBV15; CDR3 protein: ATSRARTGEAF
V gene: TRBV7-9; CDR3 protein: ASSWSGSLDNEQF
V gene: TRBV6-2/TRBV6-3; CDR3 protein: ASSYQGLPSTDTQY
V gene: TRBV7-6; CDR3 protein: ASSVGSARGPYNEQF
V gene: TRBV6-5; CDR3 protein: ASSLGGDTQY
V gene: TRBV5-1; CDR3 protein: ASSFSPSGGPNTGELF
V gene: TRBV18; CDR3 protein: ASSLKTGTSGSLYNEQF
V gene: TRBV28; CDR3 protein: ASSLRFNSPLH
V gene: TRBV15; CDR3 protein: ATSRGFLAGTGELF
V gene: TRBV7-2; CDR3 protein: ASTHQGAQTYEQY
V gene: TRBV11-2; CDR3 protein: ASSFFSGTGDLYGYT
V gene: TRBV28; CDR3 protein: ASSSGRDGNQPQH
V gene: TRBV29-1; CDR3 protein: SVEGPLGSVGTSGRVPYNEQF
V gene: TRBV18; CDR3 protein: ASSPEAGGAEAF
V gene: TRBV5-1; CDR3 protein: ASSLVGQGLPNTEAF
V gene: TRBV18; CDR3 protein: ASSPPLGEQY
V gene: TRBV5-1; CDR3 protein: ASSLLGTSGSSTDTQY
V gene: TRBV2; CDR3 protein: ASRTSGTYEQY
V gene: TRBV5-8; CDR3 protein: ASSTAGASSYNEQF
V gene: TRBV5-4; CDR3 protein: ASSLVSDTQY
V gene: TRBV28; CDR3 protein: ASSLTSGVSYEQY
V gene: TRBV5-1; CDR3 protein: ASSSGASIYNSPLH
V gene: TRBV3-1/TRBV3-2; CDR3 protein: ASSQRTGEDSPLH
V gene: TRBV18; CDR3 protein: ASSPRPQGVNSNQPQH
V gene: TRBV30; CDR3 protein: AWSGPAGVVTGELF
V gene: TRBV14; CDR3 protein: ASSQDRGLY
V gene: TRBV2; CDR3 protein: ASSVYSGSYEQY
V gene: TRBV19; CDR3 protein: ASSLDRDTEAF
V gene: TRBV7-9; CDR3 protein: ASSPSGLDNQPQH
V gene: TRBV28; CDR3 protein: ASSTRTGANTEAF
V gene: TRBV21-1; CDR3 protein: ASSKAIRTPGTGDTEAF
V gene: TRBV3-1/TRBV3-2; CDR3 protein: ASSQGPGKWKQGNTIY
V gene: TRBV24-1; CDR3 protein: ATSDSSGSSYNEQF
V gene: TRBV5-6; CDR3 protein: ASSPILREEQF
V gene: TRBV2; CDR3 protein: ASSPSQPASYEQY
V gene: TRBV2; CDR3 protein: ASKILPQGGANVLT
V gene: TRBV29-1; CDR3 protein: SVGRGYEKLF
V gene: TRBV2; CDR3 protein: ASSLDSFYEQY
V gene: TRBV12-3/TRBV12-4; CDR3 protein: ASSLQGLLEQF
V gene: TRBV18; CDR3 protein: ASSPVQGSNQPQH
V gene: TRBV6-5; CDR3 protein: ASTPDRGLYEQY
V gene: TRBV28; CDR3 protein: ASSFTITGELF
V gene: TRBV19; CDR3 protein: ASTIGGFWNTEAF
V gene: TRBV21-1; CDR3 protein: ASSKARLGYYGYT
V gene: TRBV6-2/TRBV6-3; CDR3 protein: ASSLFTGPDYGYT
V gene: TRBV3-1/TRBV3-2; CDR3 protein: ASSASSGPLPQH
V gene: TRBV29-1; CDR3 protein: SARGGTNSPLH
V gene: TRBV2; CDR3 protein: ASSIAENTGELF
V gene: TRBV20-1; CDR3 protein: SARERYEQY
V gene: TRBV9; CDR3 protein: ASSVETSLYNEQF